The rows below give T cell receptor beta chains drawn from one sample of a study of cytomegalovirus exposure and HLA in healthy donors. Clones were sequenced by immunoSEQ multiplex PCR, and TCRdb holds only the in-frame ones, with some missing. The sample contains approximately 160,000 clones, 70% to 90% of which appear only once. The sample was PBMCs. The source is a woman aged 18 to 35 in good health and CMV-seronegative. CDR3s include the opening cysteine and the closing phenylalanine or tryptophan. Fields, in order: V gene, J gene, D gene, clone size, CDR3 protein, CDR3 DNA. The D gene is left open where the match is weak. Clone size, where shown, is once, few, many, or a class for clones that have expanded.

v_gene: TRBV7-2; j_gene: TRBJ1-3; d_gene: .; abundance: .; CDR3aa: CASSGNYRAGNTIYF; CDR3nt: TGTGCCAGCAGCGGAAACTACAGGGCTGGAAACACCATATATTTT
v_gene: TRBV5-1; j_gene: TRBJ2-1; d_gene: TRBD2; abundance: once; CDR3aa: CASSFQTSGSYNEQFF; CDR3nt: TGCGCCAGCAGCTTTCAGACTAGCGGCTCCTACAATGAGCAGTTCTTC
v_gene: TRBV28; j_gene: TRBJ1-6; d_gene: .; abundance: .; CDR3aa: CATWRGAGNSPLHF; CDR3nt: TGTGCCACCTGGCGGGGGGCTGGGAATTCACCCCTCCACTTT
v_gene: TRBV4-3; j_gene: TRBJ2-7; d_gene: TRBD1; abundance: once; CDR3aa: CASSPRQGDYEQYF; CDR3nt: TGCGCCAGCAGCCCCAGACAGGGCGACTACGAGCAGTACTTC
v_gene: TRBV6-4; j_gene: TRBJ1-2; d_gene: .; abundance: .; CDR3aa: CASSRGPGSYGYTF; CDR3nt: TGTGCCAGCTCGAGAGGGCCGGGCAGCTATGGCTACACCTTC
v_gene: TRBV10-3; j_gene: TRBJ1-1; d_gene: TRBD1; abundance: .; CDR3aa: CAISDGTGSRTAFF; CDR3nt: TGTGCCATCAGTGACGGGACAGGGAGCCGGACAGCTTTCTTT
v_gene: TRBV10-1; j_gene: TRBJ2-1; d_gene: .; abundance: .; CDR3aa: CASSEILRGRSYNEQFF; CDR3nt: TGCGCCAGCAGTGAGATTTTGCGGGGGCGATCATACAATGAGCAGTTCTTC
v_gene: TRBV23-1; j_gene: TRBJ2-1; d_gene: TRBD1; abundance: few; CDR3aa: CASSLDRRNEQFF; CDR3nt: TGCGCCAGCAGCCTGGACAGGCGCAATGAGCAGTTCTTC
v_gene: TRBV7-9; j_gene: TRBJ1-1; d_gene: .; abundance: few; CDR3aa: CAPSRGLKAFF; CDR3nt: TGTGCGCCCAGCAGAGGCCTGAAAGCTTTCTTT
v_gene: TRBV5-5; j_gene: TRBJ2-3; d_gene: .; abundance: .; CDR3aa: CASSPLPGATDTQYF; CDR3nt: TGTGCCAGCAGCCCACTTCCGGGAGCCACAGATACGCAGTATTTT
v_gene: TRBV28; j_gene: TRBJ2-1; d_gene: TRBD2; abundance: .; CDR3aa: CASSWFGGSQNEQFF; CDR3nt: TGTGCCAGCAGTTGGTTCGGCGGGAGTCAAAATGAGCAGTTCTTC
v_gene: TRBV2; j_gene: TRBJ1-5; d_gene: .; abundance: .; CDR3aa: CASSDREDQPQHF; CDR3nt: TGTGCCAGCTCAGACCGGGAGGATCAGCCCCAGCATTTT
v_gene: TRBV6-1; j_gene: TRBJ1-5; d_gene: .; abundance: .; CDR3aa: CASSESTPYQPQHF; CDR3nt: TGTGCCAGCAGTGAGTCTACCCCCTATCAGCCCCAGCATTTT
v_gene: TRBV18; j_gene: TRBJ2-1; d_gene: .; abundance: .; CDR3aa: CASSQFQDNYNEQFF; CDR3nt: TGTGCCAGCTCACAGTTTCAGGACAACTACAATGAGCAGTTCTTC
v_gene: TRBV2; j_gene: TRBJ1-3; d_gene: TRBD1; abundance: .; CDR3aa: CASSEGQGAGNTIYF; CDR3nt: TGTGCCAGCAGTGAGGGGCAGGGGGCGGGAAACACCATATATTTT
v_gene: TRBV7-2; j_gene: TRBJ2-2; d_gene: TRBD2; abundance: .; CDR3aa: CASSLAGGPGELFF; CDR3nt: TGTGCCAGCAGCTTAGCGGGAGGGCCCGGGGAGCTGTTTTTT
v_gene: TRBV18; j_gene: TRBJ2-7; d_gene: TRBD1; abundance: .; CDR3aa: CASSPLQGAHEQYF; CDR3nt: TGTGCCAGCTCACCACTACAGGGGGCTCATGAGCAGTACTTC
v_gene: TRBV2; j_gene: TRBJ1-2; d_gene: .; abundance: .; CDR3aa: CASSMREYGYTF; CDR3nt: TGTGCCAGCAGTATGAGAGAGTATGGCTACACCTTC
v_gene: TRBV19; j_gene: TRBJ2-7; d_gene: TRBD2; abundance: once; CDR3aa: CASSLIAGAVREQYF; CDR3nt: TGTGCCAGTAGTCTAATAGCGGGAGCTGTGAGGGAGCAGTACTTC
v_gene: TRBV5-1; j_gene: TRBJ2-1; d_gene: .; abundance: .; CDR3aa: CASSLTSSYNEQFF; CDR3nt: TGCGCCAGCAGCTTGACCAGCTCCTACAATGAGCAGTTCTTC
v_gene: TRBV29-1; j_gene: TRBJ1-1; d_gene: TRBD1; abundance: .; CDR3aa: CSVDGQGKGTEAFF; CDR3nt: TGCAGCGTTGATGGACAGGGGAAGGGCACTGAAGCTTTCTTT
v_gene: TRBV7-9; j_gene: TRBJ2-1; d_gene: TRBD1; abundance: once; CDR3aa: CASSPRDRGSIEQFF; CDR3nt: TGTGCCAGCAGCCCAAGGGACAGGGGATCCATTGAGCAGTTCTTC
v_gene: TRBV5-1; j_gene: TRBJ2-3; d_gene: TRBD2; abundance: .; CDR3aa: CATGLAGGLDTQYF; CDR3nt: TGCGCCACCGGACTAGCGGGAGGGTTAGATACGCAGTATTTT
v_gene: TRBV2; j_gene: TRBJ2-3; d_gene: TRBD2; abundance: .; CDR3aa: CASSRDAGEDTQYF; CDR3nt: TGTGCCAGCAGTCGGGATGCGGGAGAGGATACGCAGTATTTT
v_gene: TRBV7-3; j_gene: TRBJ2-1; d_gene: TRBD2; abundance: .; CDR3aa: CASSSRSGSLSNEQFF; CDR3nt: TGTGCCAGCAGCTCCCGTAGCGGGAGCTTGTCCAATGAGCAGTTCTTC
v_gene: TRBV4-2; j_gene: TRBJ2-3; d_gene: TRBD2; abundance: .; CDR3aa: CASSPGLSTYTQYF; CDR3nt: TGTGCCAGCAGCCCGGGACTAAGCACATATACGCAGTATTTT
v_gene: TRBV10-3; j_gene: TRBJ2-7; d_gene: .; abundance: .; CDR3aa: CAIASSYEQYF; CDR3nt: TGTGCCATAGCTAGCTCCTACGAGCAGTACTTC
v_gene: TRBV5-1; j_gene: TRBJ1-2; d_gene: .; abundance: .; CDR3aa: CASSLTTGDGYTF; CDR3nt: TGCGCCAGCAGCTTGACGACAGGCGATGGCTACACCTTC
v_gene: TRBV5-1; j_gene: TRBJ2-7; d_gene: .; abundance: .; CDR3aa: CASGSGGGSYEQYF; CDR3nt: TGCGCCAGCGGATCCGGAGGCGGCTCCTACGAGCAGTACTTC
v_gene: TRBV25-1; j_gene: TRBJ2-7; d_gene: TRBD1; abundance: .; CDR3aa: CASRTGTGSYEQYF; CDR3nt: TGTGCCAGCAGGACGGGGACAGGGAGCTACGAGCAGTACTTC
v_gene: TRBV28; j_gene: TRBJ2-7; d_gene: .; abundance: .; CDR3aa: CASSLFRTANYEQYF; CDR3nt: TGTGCCAGCAGTTTATTTAGGACAGCGAACTACGAGCAGTACTTC
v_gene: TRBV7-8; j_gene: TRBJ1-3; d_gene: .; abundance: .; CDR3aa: CASSLVGDTIYF; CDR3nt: TGTGCCAGCAGCTTAGTAGGGGACACCATATATTTT
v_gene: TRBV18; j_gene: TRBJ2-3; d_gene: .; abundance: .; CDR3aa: CASSPPAVDTQYF; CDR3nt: TGTGCCAGCTCACCACCCGCGGTAGATACGCAGTATTTT
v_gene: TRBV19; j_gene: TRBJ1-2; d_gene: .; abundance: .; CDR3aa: CASSPTGIANYGYTF; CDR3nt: TGTGCCAGTAGTCCAACAGGGATAGCTAACTATGGCTACACCTTC
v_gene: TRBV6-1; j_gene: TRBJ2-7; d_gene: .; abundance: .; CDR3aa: CASSRGSYEQYF; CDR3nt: TGTGCCAGCAGCCGGGGGTCTTACGAGCAGTACTTC
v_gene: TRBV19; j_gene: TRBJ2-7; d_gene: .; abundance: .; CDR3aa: CASSTTLGPFEQYF; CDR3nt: TGTGCCAGTAGTACAACATTGGGGCCGTTCGAGCAGTACTTC
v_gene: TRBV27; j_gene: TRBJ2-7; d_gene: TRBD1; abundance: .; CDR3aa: CASSPGQGPHVQYF; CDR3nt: TGTGCCAGCAGTCCGGGACAGGGGCCCCACGTACAGTACTTC
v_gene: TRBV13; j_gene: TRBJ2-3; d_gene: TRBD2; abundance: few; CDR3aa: CASSLAVLAGSTDTQYF; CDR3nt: TGTGCCAGCAGCTTAGCGGTTCTAGCGGGAAGCACAGATACGCAGTATTTT
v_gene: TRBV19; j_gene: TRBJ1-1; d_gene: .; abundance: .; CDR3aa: CASSSRGVRPEAFF; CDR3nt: TGTGCCAGTAGTAGCCGGGGAGTTCGCCCTGAAGCTTTCTTT
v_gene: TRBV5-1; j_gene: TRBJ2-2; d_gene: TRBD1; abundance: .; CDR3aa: CASLGVRATGAGELFF; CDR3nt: TGCGCCAGCTTGGGTGTGAGGGCGACAGGGGCCGGGGAGCTGTTTTTT
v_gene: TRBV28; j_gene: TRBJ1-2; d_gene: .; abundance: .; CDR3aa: CASSRQGPSANYGYTF; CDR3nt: TGTGCCAGCAGTAGGCAGGGGCCTAGTGCTAACTATGGCTACACCTTC
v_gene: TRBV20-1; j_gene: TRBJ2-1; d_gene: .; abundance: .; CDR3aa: CSANPGNEQFF; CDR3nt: TGCAGTGCTAATCCAGGGAATGAGCAGTTCTTC
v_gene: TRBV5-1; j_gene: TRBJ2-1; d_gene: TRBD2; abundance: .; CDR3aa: CASSAGLAGDNEQFF; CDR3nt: TGCGCCAGCAGCGCGGGACTAGCGGGAGACAATGAGCAGTTCTTC
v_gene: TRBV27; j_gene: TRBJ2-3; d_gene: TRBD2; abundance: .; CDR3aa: CASSSQLAVSTDTQYF; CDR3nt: TGTGCCAGCAGTTCCCAACTAGCGGTTAGCACAGATACGCAGTATTTT
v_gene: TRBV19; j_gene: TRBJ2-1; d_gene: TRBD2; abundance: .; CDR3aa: CASSRPGQREPHEQFF; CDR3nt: TGTGCCAGTAGTAGGCCCGGACAGCGGGAGCCCCATGAGCAGTTCTTC
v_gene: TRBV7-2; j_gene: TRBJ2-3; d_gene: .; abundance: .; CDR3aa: CASRITGKTDTQYF; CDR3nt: TGTGCCAGCAGAATAACAGGGAAGACAGATACGCAGTATTTT
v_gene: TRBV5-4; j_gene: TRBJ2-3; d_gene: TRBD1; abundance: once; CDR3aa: CASSLDWVMQGVDTQYF; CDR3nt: TGTGCCAGCAGCTTGGACTGGGTTATGCAGGGGGTGGATACGCAGTATTTT
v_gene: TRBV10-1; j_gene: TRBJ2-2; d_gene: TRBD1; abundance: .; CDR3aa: CASSESGDRRSGELFF; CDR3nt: TGCGCCAGCAGTGAGTCTGGGGACAGGAGGAGCGGGGAGCTGTTTTTT
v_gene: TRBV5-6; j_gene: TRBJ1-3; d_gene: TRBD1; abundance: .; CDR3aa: CASSLVGQGIQLSGNTIYF; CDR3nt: TGTGCCAGCAGCTTGGTGGGACAGGGGATTCAACTCTCTGGAAACACCATATATTTT
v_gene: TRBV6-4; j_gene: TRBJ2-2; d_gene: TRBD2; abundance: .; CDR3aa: CASSDLSSGTAGELFF; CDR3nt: TGTGCCAGCAGTGATTTGTCTAGCGGGACCGCCGGGGAGCTGTTTTTT
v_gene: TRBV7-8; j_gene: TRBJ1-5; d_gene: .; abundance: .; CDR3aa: CASSLALYQAVGDYNQPQHF; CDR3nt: TGTGCCAGCAGCTTAGCGTTATATCAAGCAGTGGGAGATTACAATCAGCCCCAGCATTTT
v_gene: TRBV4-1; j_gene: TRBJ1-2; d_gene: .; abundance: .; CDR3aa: CASSQVAGSHYGYTF; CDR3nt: TGCGCCAGCAGCCAAGTAGCAGGGTCCCACTATGGCTACACCTTC
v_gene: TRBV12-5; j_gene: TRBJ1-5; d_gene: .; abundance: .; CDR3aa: CASGLSEGNQPQHF; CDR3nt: TGTGCTAGTGGTTTGTCTGAGGGTAATCAGCCCCAGCATTTT
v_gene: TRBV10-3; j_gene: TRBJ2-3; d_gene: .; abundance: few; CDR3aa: CAISNRWEYTDTQYF; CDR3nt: TGTGCCATCAGTAACCGATGGGAGTACACAGATACGCAGTATTTT
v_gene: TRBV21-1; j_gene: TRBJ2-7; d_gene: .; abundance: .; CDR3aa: CASSNGGTSGPNLPSSYEQYF; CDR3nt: TGTGCCAGCAGCAATGGGGGTACTAGCGGTCCGAATTTACCTAGCTCCTACGAGCAGTACTTC